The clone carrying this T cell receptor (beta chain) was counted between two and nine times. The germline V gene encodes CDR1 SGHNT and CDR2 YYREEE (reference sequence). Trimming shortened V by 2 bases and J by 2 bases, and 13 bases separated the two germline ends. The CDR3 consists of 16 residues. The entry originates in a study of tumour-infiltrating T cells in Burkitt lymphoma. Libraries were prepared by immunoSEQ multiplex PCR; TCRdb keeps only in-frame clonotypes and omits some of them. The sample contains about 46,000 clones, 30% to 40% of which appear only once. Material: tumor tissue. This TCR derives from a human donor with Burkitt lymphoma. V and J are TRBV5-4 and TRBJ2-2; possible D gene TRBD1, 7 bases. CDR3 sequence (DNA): TGTGCCAGCAGCTTATGGAGGGGGCTAAACACCGGGGAGCTGTTTTTT. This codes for CASSLWRGLNTGELFF.